This TCR beta chain was documented in a study of blood T cell repertoires in COVID-19. Sequencing was performed with immunoSEQ multiplex PCR; in TCRdb, only in-frame clones are kept and a portion is missing. Here the sample spans a few hundred thousand clones, about 92% being singletons. V lost 5 bases, J lost 5 bases, and 11 bases stayed unmatched. The CDR3 length is 16 residues. Per germline, CDR1 SGHTA and CDR2 FQGNSA. Sequenced: PBMCs or T cells enriched from blood (not recorded which). The TCR comes from a woman aged 30 to 39 who had recovered from COVID-19. The chain combines TRBV7-2 with TRBJ2-1; 8 nucleotides align to TRBD2. The DNA for the CDR3 is TGTGCCAGCAGCCCCGGGGGCGGGGGGCGGAACAATGAGCAGTTCTTC. Its translation is CASSPGGGGRNNEQFF.